This TCR beta chain was recovered during a study of PD-1 blockade in classical Hodgkin lymphoma. Study findings and constraints: Lower baseline TCR diversity marked trial partial responders and progressors.

Details on this clone: The antigen is unknown.

Trimming removed 0 bases from V and 6 bases from J; junction bases left unmatched: 3. CDR3 size: 16 residues. CDR1 and CDR2 from the germline V gene are SGHDT and YYEEEE. Each of the patients experienced relapse following autologous stem cell transplantation, and their brentuximab vedotin exposure differed. Sequenced by immunoSEQ multiplex PCR; TCRdb stores in-frame clones only, minus some. This sample carries tens of thousands of clones, 75% to 90% of them seen once, and the ten largest clones take around 20%. The receptor's source is a human donor with classical Hodgkin lymphoma. V usage is TRBV5-6 and J usage is TRBJ2-2; 12 bases fit TRBD2. Sequenced material: peripheral blood mononuclear cells (PBMCs), taken at baseline. DNA for the CDR3: TGTGCCAGCAGCTTGGTGACTAGCGGGAGTGCCGGGGAGCTGTTTTTT. Translation: CASSLVTSGSAGELFF. Supplemented by reference TRBV5-6 and TRBJ2-2, the full variable domain reads DAGVTQSPTHLIKTRGQQVTLRCSPKSGHDTVSWYQQALGQGPQFIFQYYEEEERQRGNFPDRFSGHQFPNYSSELNVNALLLGDSALYLCASSLVTSGSAGELFFGEGSRLTVL.